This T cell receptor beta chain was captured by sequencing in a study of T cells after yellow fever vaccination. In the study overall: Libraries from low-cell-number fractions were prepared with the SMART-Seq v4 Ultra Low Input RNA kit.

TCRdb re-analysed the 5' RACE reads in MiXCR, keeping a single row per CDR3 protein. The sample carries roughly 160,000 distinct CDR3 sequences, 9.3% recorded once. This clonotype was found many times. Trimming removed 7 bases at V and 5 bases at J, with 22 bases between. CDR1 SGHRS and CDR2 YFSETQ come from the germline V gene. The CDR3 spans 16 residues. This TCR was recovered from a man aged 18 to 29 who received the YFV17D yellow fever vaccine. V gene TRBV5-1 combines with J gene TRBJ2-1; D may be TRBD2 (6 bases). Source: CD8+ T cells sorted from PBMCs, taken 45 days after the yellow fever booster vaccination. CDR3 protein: CASAPLPPSVDNEQFF. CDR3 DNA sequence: TGCGCCAGCGCACCCCTTCCCCCTAGCGTGGACAATGAGCAGTTCTTC.